This note documents a single T cell receptor beta chain sequence. The target of this receptor is not known. Per-base qualities were not stored, and no clone one base away is much larger. For TCR beta library preparation, approximately 2 micrograms of genomic DNA was extracted from cryopreserved PBMCs. Longitudinal blood samples from CLL patients on ibrutinib monotherapy were analyzed using high-throughput TCR beta sequencing. The patients were enrolled in a single-center, open-label phase 2 trial of ibrutinib monotherapy. The goal of deep resolution MiSeq sequencing was a depth between 1 in 1 million and 1 in 200,000 T cells, and coverage averaged 10x per clonotype. TCR beta libraries were generated with the immunoSEQ hsTCRB Kit. Per the original workflow: Data were analyzed with ImmunoSEQ Data Assistant and ImmunoSEQ Analyzer, with V, D and J genes assigned per IMGT definitions. Clonality, with values ranging from 0 to 1, was calculated as one minus the normalized Shannon entropy of productive rearrangement frequencies. Only overrepresented clonotypes making up at least 0.05% of each patient's repertoire were included in the public clonotype analysis. About a dozen age-matched healthy donor repertoires from immuneACCESS served as clonality controls. The immuneACCESS repertoire file appears here via TCRdb, limited to in-frame rearrangements. These files lack a portion of the clones; in checked studies, under half of the deficit traces to unresolved V genes, and the cause of the others is not known. V and J calls and clone size are given by that table; D and trimming were obtained from the DNA. A total of approximately 24,000 clones appear in this sample, under 85% of them only once. The ten top clones hold about 10% of the sample.

This entry belongs to a study of cytotoxic CD8 clonotypes in ibrutinib-treated CLL (dated by TCRdb to the early 2020s). About the study as a whole: The cohort included roughly 15 treatment-naive and about a dozen relapsed/refractory patients; 17 to 18 were IGHV unmutated. Longitudinal samples were available for about 30% of the roughly 90 trial participants. Cryopreserved peripheral blood mononuclear cells were obtained before treatment, at response, and at either sustained remission or disease progression. On average, each sample had 255,043 productive templates and roughly 95,000 productive rearrangements. Partial responses were observed in roughly 24 patients and complete responses in 2; after a median follow-up of about 69 months, remission was maintained in approximately 15 patients and progression was observed in some twelve. Samples at response were collected after a median of approximately twelve months of treatment, with a range of about 6 to 36 months.

The CDR3 starts with the cysteine, ends with the phenylalanine, and has 15 residues. The entry retains the CDR3 DNA only, 45 bases that are in frame from base 1. Trimming removed 6 bases from V and 0 bases from J, leaving 12 bases between the germline ends. CDR1 and CDR2 (MNHNS, SASEGT) derive from the germline V gene. What the study reported, not specific to this receptor: Sustained-remission and progressing patients did not have matched sampling times, and lymph node repertoires were not examined. Baseline clonality exceeded that of age-matched healthy donors and correlated strongly with circulating CD8+ T-cell counts. At ibrutinib response clonality went up, during sustained remission it held steady, and at progression it dropped back toward baseline. Public clonotypes were rare and either shrank or stayed stable during treatment, and the rise in clonality at ibrutinib response reflected expansion of private clonotypes.

The receptor comes from a human donor with chronic lymphocytic leukemia. The V and J segments used are TRBV6-1 and TRBJ2-1; the D call could be TRBD1 or TRBD2, with each sharing 5 bases. Sequences were derived from PBMCs, sampled before ibrutinib treatment. The DNA sequence is given as TGTGCCAGCAGGCTTGACAGCGGCTCCTACAATGAGCAGTTCTTC. Its protein reads: CASRLDSGSYNEQFF.